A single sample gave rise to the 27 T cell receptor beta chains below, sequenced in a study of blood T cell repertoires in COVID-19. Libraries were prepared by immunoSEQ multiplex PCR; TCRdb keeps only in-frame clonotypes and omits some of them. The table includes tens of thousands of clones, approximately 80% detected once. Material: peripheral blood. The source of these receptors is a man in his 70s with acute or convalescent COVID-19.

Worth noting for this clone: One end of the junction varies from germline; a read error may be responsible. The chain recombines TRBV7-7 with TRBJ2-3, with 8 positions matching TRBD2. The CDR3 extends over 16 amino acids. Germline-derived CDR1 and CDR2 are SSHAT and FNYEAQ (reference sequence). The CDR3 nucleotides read TGTGCTAGCAGCTTATCCATCTCCGGGGGGGCAGATACGCAGTATTTT. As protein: CASSLSISGGADTQYF.

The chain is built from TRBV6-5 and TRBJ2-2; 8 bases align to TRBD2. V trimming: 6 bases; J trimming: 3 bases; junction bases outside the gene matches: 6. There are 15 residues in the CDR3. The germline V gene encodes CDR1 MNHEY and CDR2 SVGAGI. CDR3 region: CASRDGGEYTGELFF. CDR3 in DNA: TGTGCCAGCAGAGACGGGGGGGAGTACACCGGGGAGCTGTTTTTT.

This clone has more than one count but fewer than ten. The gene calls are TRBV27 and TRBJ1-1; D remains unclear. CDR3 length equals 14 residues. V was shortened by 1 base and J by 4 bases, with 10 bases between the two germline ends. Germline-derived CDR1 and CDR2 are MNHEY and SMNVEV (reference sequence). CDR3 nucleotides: TGTGCCAGCAGTTTATTCTCGGGTCTCACTGAAGCTTTCTTT. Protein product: CASSLFSGLTEAFF.

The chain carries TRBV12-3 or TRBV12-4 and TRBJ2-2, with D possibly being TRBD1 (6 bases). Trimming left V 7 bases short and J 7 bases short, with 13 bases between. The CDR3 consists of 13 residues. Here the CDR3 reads CASNSQGDGELFF. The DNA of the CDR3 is TGTGCCAGCAATTCACAGGGAGACGGGGAGCTGTTTTTT.

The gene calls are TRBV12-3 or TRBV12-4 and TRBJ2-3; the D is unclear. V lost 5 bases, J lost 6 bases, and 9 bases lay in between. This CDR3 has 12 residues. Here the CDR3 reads CASSPLSDTQYF. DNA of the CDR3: TGTGCCAGCAGTCCGTTGAGTGATACGCAGTATTTT.

CDR3 amino acids: CASSGLRPDTQYF. CDR3 sequence (DNA): TGTGCTAGTTCGGGACTACGGCCAGATACGCAGTATTTT. The chain uses TRBV12-5 and TRBJ2-3, with TRBD2 matching 7 bases. Germline loops: CDR1 LGHNT, CDR2 FRNRAP. This CDR3 is built from 13 residues. Unmatched junction bases numbered 6, after V lost 8 bases and J lost 4 bases.

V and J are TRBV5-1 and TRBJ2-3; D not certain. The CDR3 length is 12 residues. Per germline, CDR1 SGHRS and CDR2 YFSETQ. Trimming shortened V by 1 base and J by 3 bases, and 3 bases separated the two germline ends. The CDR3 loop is CASSLTTDTQYF. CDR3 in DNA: TGCGCCAGCAGCTTGACAACAGATACGCAGTATTTT.

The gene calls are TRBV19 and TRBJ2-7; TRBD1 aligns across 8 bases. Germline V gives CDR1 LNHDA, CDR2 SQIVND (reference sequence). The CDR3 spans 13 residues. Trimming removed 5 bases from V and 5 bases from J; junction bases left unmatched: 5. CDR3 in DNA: TGTGCCAGTAGTGGGACAGGTTTCAACGAGCAGTACTTC. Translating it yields CASSGTGFNEQYF. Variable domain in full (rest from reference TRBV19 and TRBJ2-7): DGGITQSPKYLFRKEGQNVTLSCEQNLNHDAMYWYRQDPGQGLRLIYYSQIVNDFQKGDIAEGYSVSREKKESFPLTVTSAQKNPTAFYLCASSGTGFNEQYFGPGTRLTVT.

CDR3 amino acids: CHAGQGLLNYGYTF. The CDR3 bases are TGTCACGCGGGACAGGGACTCCTTAACTATGGCTACACCTTC. The chain uses TRBV6-5 and TRBJ1-2, with TRBD1 matching over 9 bases. CDR3 length: 14 residues. CDR1 is MNHEY and CDR2 is SVGAGI in the germline V gene.

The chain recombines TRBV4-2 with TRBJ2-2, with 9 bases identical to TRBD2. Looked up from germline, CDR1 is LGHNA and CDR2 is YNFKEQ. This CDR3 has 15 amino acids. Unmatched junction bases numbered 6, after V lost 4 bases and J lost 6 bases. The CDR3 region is CASSPTAGGPGELFF. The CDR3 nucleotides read TGTGCCAGCAGCCCGACGGCGGGGGGGCCCGGGGAGCTGTTTTTT.

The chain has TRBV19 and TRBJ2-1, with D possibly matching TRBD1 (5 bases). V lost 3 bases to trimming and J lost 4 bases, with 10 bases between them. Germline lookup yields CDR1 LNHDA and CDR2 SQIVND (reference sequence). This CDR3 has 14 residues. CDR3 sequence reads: CASSMAAGYNEQFF. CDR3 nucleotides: TGTGCCAGTAGTATGGCGGCAGGGTACAATGAGCAGTTCTTC.

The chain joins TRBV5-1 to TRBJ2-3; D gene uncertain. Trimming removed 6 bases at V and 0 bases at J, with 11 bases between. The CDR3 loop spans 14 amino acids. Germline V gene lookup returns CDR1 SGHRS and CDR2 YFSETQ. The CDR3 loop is CASTPLTSTDTQYF. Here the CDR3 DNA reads TGCGCCAGCACCCCGTTGACTAGCACAGATACGCAGTATTTT.

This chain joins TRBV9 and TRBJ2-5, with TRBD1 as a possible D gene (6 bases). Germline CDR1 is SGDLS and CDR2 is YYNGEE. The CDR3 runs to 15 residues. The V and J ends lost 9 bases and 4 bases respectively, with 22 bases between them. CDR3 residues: CAKHQGTPDPETQYF. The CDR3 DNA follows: TGTGCCAAGCACCAGGGGACGCCGGACCCAGAGACCCAGTACTTC. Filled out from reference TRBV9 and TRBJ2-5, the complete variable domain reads DSGVTQTPKHLITATGQRVTLRCSPRSGDLSVYWYQQSLDQGLQFLIQYYNGEERAKGNILERFSAQQFPDLHSELNLSSLELGDSALYFCAKHQGTPDPETQYFGPGTRLLVL.

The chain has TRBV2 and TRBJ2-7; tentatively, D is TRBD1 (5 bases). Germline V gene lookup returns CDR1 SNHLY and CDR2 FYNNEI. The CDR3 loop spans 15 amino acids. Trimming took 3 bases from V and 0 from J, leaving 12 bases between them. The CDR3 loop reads CASSDEGRVSYEQYF. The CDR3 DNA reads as TGTGCCAGCAGTGATGAAGGCAGGGTCTCCTACGAGCAGTACTTC.

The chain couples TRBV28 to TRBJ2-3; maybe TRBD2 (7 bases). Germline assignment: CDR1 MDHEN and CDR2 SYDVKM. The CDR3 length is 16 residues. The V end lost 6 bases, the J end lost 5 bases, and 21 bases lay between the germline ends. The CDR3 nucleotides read TGTGCCAGCAGCCCGATGGGGAGGGGGGGCCAAGATACGCAGTATTTT. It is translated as CASSPMGRGGQDTQYF.

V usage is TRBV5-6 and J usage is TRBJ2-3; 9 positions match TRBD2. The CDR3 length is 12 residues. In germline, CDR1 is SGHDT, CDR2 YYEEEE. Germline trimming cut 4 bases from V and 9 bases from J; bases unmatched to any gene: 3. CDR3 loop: CASSPGTSTQYF. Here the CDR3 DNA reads TGTGCCAGCAGCCCAGGGACTAGCACGCAGTATTTT.

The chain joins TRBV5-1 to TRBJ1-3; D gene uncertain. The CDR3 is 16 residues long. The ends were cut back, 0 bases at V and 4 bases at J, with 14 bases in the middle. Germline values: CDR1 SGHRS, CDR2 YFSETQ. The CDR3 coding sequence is TGCGCCAGCAGCTTGGCTCCCTTCTCCGAGGGAAACACCATATATTTT. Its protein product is CASSLAPFSEGNTIYF.

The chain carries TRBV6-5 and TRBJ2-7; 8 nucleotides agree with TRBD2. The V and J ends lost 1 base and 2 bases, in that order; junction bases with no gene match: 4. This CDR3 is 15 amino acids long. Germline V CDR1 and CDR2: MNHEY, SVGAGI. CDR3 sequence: CASSYWTSPPYEQYF. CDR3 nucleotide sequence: TGTGCCAGCAGTTACTGGACTAGCCCCCCCTACGAGCAGTACTTC.

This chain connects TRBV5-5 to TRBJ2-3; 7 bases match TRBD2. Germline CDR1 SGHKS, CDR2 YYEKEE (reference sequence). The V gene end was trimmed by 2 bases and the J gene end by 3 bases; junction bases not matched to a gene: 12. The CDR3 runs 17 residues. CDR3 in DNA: TGTGCCAGCAGCTTTCGGTTCGGAGGTAGCGGGACAGATACGCAGTATTTT. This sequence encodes CASSFRFGGSGTDTQYF.

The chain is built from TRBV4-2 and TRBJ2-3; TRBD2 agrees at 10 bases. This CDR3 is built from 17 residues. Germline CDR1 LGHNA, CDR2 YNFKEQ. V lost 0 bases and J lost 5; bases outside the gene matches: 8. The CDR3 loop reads CASSQEQRGGLGDTQYF. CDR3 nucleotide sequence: TGTGCCAGCAGCCAAGAGCAGCGGGGGGGCCTTGGAGATACGCAGTATTTT.

CDR3 loop: CASSPRPGARPEQYF. CDR3 sequence (DNA): TGTGCCAGCAGCCCCCGGCCAGGGGCTCGCCCAGAGCAGTACTTC. This sequence joins TRBV9 and TRBJ2-7, with a weak D call TRBD1 (6 bases). In germline, CDR1 is SGDLS, CDR2 YYNGEE. The CDR3 consists of 15 residues. Trimming cost V 4 bases and J 7 bases, with 21 bases left between them.

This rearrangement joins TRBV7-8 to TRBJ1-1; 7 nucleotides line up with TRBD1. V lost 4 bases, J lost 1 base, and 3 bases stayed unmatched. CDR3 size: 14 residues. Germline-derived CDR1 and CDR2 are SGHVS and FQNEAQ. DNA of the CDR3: TGTGCCAGCAGCTCGGGACAGCCGAACACTGAAGCTTTCTTT. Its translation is CASSSGQPNTEAFF.

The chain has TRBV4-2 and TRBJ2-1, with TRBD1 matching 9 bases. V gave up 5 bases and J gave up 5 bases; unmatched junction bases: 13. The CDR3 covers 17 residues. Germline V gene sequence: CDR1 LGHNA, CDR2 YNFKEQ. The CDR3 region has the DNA TGTGCCAGCAGCTATCCGGGACAGGGTGGGGGACACAATGAGCAGTTCTTC. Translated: CASSYPGQGGGHNEQFF.

This CDR3 is CASSLHDRVNTEAFF. CDR3 nucleotides: TGTGCCAGCAGCCTTCATGACAGGGTGAACACTGAAGCTTTCTTT. The chain couples TRBV3-1 (or the pseudogene TRBV3-2) to TRBJ1-1, with 7 bases matching TRBD1. V was pared by 4 bases and J by 0 bases, with 5 bases of the junction left unmatched. This CDR3 is 15 amino acids long. Germline V gene data show CDR1 as LGHDT and CDR2 as YNNKEL (reference sequence).

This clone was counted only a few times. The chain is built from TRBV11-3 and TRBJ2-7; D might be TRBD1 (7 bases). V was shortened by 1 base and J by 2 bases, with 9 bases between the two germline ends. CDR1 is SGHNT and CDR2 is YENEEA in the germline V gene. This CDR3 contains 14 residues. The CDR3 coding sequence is TGTGCCAGCAGCTTAGGCGGGACAGCCTACGAGCAGTACTTC. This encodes CASSLGGTAYEQYF.

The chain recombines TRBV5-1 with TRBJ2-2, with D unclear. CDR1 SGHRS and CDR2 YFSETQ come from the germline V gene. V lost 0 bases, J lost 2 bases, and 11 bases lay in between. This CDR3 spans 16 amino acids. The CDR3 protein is CASSLATVSNTGELFF. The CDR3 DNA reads TGCGCCAGCAGCTTGGCGACGGTTAGCAACACCGGGGAGCTGTTTTTT. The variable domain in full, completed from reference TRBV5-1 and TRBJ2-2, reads KAGVTQTPRYLIKTRGQQVTLSCSPISGHRSVSWYQQTPGQGLQFLFEYFSETQRNKGNFPGRFSGRQFSNSRSEMNVSTLELGDSALYLCASSLATVSNTGELFFGEGSRLTVL.

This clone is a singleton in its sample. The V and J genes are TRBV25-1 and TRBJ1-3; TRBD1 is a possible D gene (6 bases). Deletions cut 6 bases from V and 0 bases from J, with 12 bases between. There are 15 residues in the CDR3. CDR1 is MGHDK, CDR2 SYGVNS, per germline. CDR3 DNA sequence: TGTGCCAGCAGCGATGCCAGGGGCTCTGGAAACACCATATATTTT. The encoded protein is CASSDARGSGNTIYF.